This record covers a single T cell receptor (beta chain). What it binds is not known. Unique molecular identifiers were carried by the TCR beta cDNA libraries. About 500,000 cDNA molecules were obtained from roughly 1.1 to 9.2 million T cells. TCRdb independently ran MiXCR on the PCR reads; one entry per CDR3 protein. Here the sample spans approximately 250,000 distinct CDR3 sequences, about 38% being singletons. The data stem from a study of post-analysis software for immune sequencing data. Study overall: Included among the disease courses, which were recorded for the cohort, were relapsing-remitting, secondary progressive and progressive-relapsing multiple sclerosis.

Study results and caveats: The F measure placed samples prepared in the same batch into strongly shared clusters. Several TRBV segments occurring more often in patients than controls included TRBV5-6, TRBV5-1 and TRBV20-1. Those with multiple sclerosis, the patient group, showed significantly lower normalized Chao1 diversity than controls.

Germline V gene sequence: CDR1 SQVTM, CDR2 ANQGSEA. The V and J ends lost 0 bases and 5 bases respectively, with 16 bases between them. The CDR3 runs to 15 residues. The sequence came from a girl between 10 and 17 years old with multiple sclerosis. The genes are TRBV29-1 and TRBJ1-1, with D possibly being TRBD1 (5 bases). The sample taken for sequencing was blood. CDR3 region: CSVEDRGRGKTEAFF. The CDR3 nucleotides read TGCAGCGTTGAAGATCGGGGACGGGGGAAAACTGAAGCTTTCTTT.